Shown below are 15 T cell receptor beta chains from a single sample sequenced in a study of blood T cell repertoires in COVID-19. Profiling relied on immunoSEQ multiplex PCR, and the TCRdb table lists in-frame clones only, not all of them. This sample has 130,000 or so clones; 88% occur once, and the top ten carry about 2%. Material for sequencing was peripheral blood. The origin of the receptors is an older man with active COVID-19.

The chain has TRBV14 and TRBJ2-7, with 8 nucleotides matching TRBD2. V lost 4 bases to trimming and J lost 7 bases; unmatched junction nucleotides: 12. The CDR3 is 15 residues long. CDR1 is SGHDN, CDR2 FVKESK, per germline. This CDR3 reads CASSPLGGEPLEQYF. In DNA form, the CDR3 reads TGTGCCAGCAGCCCCCTCGGGGGGGAGCCTTTGGAGCAGTACTTC.

The chain employs TRBV6-6 and TRBJ2-3; 9 bases match TRBD2. The V gene's germline CDR1 is MNHNY and CDR2 SVGAGI (reference sequence). Unmatched junction bases numbered 2, after V lost 0 bases and J lost 4 bases. This CDR3 contains 15 residues. The CDR3 region has the DNA TGTGCCAGCAGTTACTCGGGACTAGCTTCAGATACGCAGTATTTT. Encoded protein: CASSYSGLASDTQYF.

This chain uses TRBV5-4 with TRBJ2-6; D is possibly TRBD1 (6 bases). This CDR3 has 15 residues. Germline values: CDR1 SGHNT, CDR2 YYREEE (reference sequence). The V gene lost 4 bases and the J gene lost 4 bases, with 12 bases spanning the gap. The CDR3 DNA is TGTGCCAGCAGCCTGCAGGGGACCGGGGCCAACGTCCTGACTTTC. Translated, it gives CASSLQGTGANVLTF.

V usage is TRBV9 and J usage is TRBJ2-1; 9 positions match TRBD2. Germline loops: CDR1 SGDLS, CDR2 YYNGEE. Germline trimming cut 3 bases from V and 1 base from J; bases unmatched to any gene: 5. CDR3 length: 16 amino acids. The DNA for the CDR3 is TGTGCCAGCAGCGCCGGGAGCGGGAGGTCCTACAATGAGCAGTTCTTC. This codes for CASSAGSGRSYNEQFF.

The genes are TRBV2 and TRBJ2-7; D remains ambiguous. From germline, CDR1 is SNHLY and CDR2 FYNNEI. Trimming pared 7 bases from V and 2 bases from J, leaving 12 bases between. This CDR3 is built from 13 residues. The CDR3 DNA reads as TGTGCCAGCAAACCAGACACAACCTACGAGCAGTACTTC. Encoded protein: CASKPDTTYEQYF. The entire variable domain, with the rest obtained from reference TRBV2 and TRBJ2-7, is as follows: EPEVTQTPSHQVTQMGQEVILRCVPISNHLYFYWYRQILGQKVEFLVSFYNNEISEKSEIFDDQFSVERPDGSNFTLKIRSTKLEDSAMYFCASKPDTTYEQYFGPGTRLTVT.

This rearrangement joins TRBV6-2 or TRBV6-3 to TRBJ2-7; possibly TRBD2 for D (6 bases). The germline V gene encodes CDR1 MNHEY and CDR2 SVGEGT. V lost 6 bases to trimming and J lost 2 bases, with 26 bases between them. The CDR3 length is 18 residues. CDR3 DNA: TGTGCCAGCAGATACGAGGTTGTGGAGGGACGATCTCCCTACGAGCAGTACTTC. Residues: CASRYEVVEGRSPYEQYF.

V and J are TRBV6-6 and TRBJ2-7; possible D gene TRBD1, 5 bases. CDR1 and CDR2 (germline): MNHNY, SVGAGI (reference sequence). Deletions cut 6 bases from V and 0 bases from J, with 9 bases between. The CDR3 has 13 residues. The CDR3 spells CASRQVSSYEQYF. CDR3 nucleotide sequence: TGTGCCAGCAGACAGGTTAGCTCCTACGAGCAGTACTTC.

The V and J genes are TRBV6-6 and TRBJ2-1; 9 bases map to TRBD2. The CDR3 is 16 residues long. With 2 bases clipped from V and 8 bases from J, the junction kept 10 bases outside the gene matches. Germline V lookup: CDR1 MNHNY, CDR2 SVGAGI (reference sequence). The CDR3 coding sequence is TGTGCCAGCAGTTACGGTCTACTAGCGGGTCGTGATGAGCAGTTCTTC. It is translated as CASSYGLLAGRDEQFF.

V is TRBV28 and J is TRBJ2-1, with 8 nucleotides matching TRBD1. Germline lookup yields CDR1 MDHEN and CDR2 SYDVKM. The CDR3 runs 15 residues. V dropped 6 bases and J dropped 5; count of bases not matched to a gene: 9. The CDR3 spells CASRPGTGGDNEQFF. The DNA of the CDR3 is TGTGCCAGCAGACCGGGGACAGGCGGGGACAATGAGCAGTTCTTC.

This rearrangement joins TRBV20-1 to TRBJ2-7; D unresolved. V was clipped by 6 bases and J by 2 bases, with 8 bases between them. The germline V gene encodes CDR1 DFQATT and CDR2 SNEGSKA (reference sequence). There are 11 residues in the CDR3. The CDR3 nucleotides read TGCAGTGCGAGGCAACCCTACGAGCAGTACTTC. This codes for CSARQPYEQYF.

The rearrangement joins TRBV11-2 to TRBJ1-2; D not resolved. Germline CDR1 and CDR2: SGHAT and FQNNGV. V lost 0 bases to trimming and J lost 8 bases, with 10 bases between them. The CDR3 spans 13 residues. The CDR3 sequence: CASSLEGSRGYTF. CDR3 bases: TGTGCCAGCAGCTTAGAGGGCAGCCGGGGCTACACCTTC.

The V call is TRBV28, the J call TRBJ1-5; D is perhaps TRBD1 (6 bases). CDR3 length: 14 amino acids. Between the trimmed V and J ends, which lost 8 bases and 6 bases, there was a span of 17 bases. Germline CDR1 is MDHEN and CDR2 is SYDVKM. The CDR3 is CASAPGGAGQPQHF. CDR3 sequence (DNA): TGTGCCAGCGCCCCGGGGGGGGCAGGTCAGCCCCAGCATTTT.

The chain is built from TRBV19 and TRBJ1-5; the match to TRBD1 covers 7 bases. The trim removed 4 bases at V and 1 base at J, leaving 7 bases unmatched. This CDR3 spans 16 amino acids. The germline V gene encodes CDR1 LNHDA and CDR2 SQIVND (reference sequence). The CDR3 spells CASSNSGTASNQPQHF. CDR3 bases: TGTGCCAGTAGTAACTCCGGGACAGCGAGCAATCAGCCCCAGCATTTT.

This chain connects TRBV9 to TRBJ2-1; 7 bases agree with TRBD2. V lost 3 bases to trimming and J lost 5 bases; unmatched junction nucleotides: 5. The CDR3 consists of 14 residues. Germline V CDR1 and CDR2: SGDLS, YYNGEE. For the CDR3, the DNA is TGTGCCAGCAGCGGTACGGGAGGAAACAATGAGCAGTTCTTC. The encoded protein is CASSGTGGNNEQFF.

The V gene is TRBV27, the J gene TRBJ1-1; 7 nucleotides match TRBD1. V lost 3 bases and J lost 5; bases outside the gene matches: 12. The CDR3 contains 16 residues. CDR1 and CDR2 from the germline V gene are MNHEY and SMNVEV (reference sequence). Here the CDR3 DNA reads TGTGCCAGCAGTTTCCCCGGCCCGACAGGGAAAACTGAAGCTTTCTTT. Encoded protein: CASSFPGPTGKTEAFF.